The entry below gives a single T cell receptor beta chain sequence along with its context. The data originate from a study of blood T cell repertoires in COVID-19. Study background: PBMCs, B-cell-depleted T cells, or T cells were the source of the cDNA or gDNA that made up the material.

The V gene lost 0 bases and the J gene lost 6 bases, with 13 bases spanning the gap. The CDR3 totals 14 residues. Germline CDR1 is GTSNPN and CDR2 is SVGIG (reference sequence). In the source study's methods: The authors estimated nucleated cell counts from reference gene primer amplification. Method: immunoSEQ multiplex PCR; TCRdb's copy keeps in-frame clones and lacks some. D and trimming come from the DNA, and the V and J calls and clone size come from that table. This table holds roughly 18,000 clones, roughly 89% found once. Sample: peripheral blood. The rearrangement uses TRBV30 and TRBJ2-3, with a tentative D call TRBD1 (7 bases). The source is a man aged 55-75 years with active COVID-19. In nucleotides, the CDR3 is TGTGCCTGGAGTGTAGGGGGCGGGATGGATACGCAGTATTTT. The encoded protein is CAWSVGGGMDTQYF.